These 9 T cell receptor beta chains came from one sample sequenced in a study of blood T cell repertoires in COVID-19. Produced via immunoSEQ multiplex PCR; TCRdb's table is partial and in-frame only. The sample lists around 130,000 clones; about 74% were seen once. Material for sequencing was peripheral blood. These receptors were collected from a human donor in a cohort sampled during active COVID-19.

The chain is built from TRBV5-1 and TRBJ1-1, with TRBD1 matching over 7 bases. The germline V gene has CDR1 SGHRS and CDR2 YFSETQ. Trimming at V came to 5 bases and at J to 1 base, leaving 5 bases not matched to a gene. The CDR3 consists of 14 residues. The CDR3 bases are TGCGCCAGCAGATACGGACAGGCGAACACTGAAGCTTTCTTT. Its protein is CASRYGQANTEAFF.

The CDR3 DNA is TGTGCCAGCAGTGTCTCACCGGGACACAGCTCCTACGAGCAGTACTTC. Translation gives CASSVSPGHSSYEQYF. The chain recombines TRBV2 with TRBJ2-7; possibly TRBD1 for D (6 bases). The V end was cut by 4 bases, the J end by 0 bases, with 16 bases between. Germline CDR1 and CDR2: SNHLY and FYNNEI. The CDR3 totals 16 residues.

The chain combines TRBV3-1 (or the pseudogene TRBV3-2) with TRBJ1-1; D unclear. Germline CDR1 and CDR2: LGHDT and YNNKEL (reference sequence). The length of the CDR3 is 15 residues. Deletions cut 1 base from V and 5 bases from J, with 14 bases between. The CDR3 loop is CASSQAVGVWTEAFF. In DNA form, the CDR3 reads TGTGCCAGCAGCCAAGCTGTCGGGGTGTGGACTGAAGCTTTCTTT.

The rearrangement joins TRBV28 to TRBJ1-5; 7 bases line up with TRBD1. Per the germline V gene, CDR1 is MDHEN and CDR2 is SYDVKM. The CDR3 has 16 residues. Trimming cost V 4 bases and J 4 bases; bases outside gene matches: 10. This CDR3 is CASSWVAAGGNQPQHF. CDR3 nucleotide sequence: TGTGCCAGCAGTTGGGTGGCGGCAGGGGGGAATCAGCCCCAGCATTTT. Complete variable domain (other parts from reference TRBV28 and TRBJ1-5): DVKVTQSSRYLVKRTGEKVFLECVQDMDHENMFWYRQDPGLGLRLIYFSYDVKMKEKGDIPEGYSVSREKKERFSLILESASTNQTSMYLCASSWVAAGGNQPQHFGDGTRLSIL.

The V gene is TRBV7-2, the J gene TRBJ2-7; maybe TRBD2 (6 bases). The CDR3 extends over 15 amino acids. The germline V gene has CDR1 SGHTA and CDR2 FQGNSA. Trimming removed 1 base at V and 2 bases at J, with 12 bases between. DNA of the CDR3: TGTGCCAGCAGCTTAGGGGGGGAGTCGACCTACGAGCAGTACTTC. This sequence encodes CASSLGGESTYEQYF.

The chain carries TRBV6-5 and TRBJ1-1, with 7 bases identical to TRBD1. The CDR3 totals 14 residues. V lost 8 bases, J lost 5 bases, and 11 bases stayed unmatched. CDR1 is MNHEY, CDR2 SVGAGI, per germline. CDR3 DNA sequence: TGTGCCAGCCTCCAGGTCAGGGGACAGACTGAAGCTTTCTTT. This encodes CASLQVRGQTEAFF.

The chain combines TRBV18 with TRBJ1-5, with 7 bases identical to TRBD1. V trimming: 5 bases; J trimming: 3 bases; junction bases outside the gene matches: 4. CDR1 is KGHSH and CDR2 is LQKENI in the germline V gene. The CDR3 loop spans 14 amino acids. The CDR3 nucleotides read TGTGCCAGCTCAGAGGGGGCGATCAATCAGCCCCAGCATTTT. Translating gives CASSEGAINQPQHF.

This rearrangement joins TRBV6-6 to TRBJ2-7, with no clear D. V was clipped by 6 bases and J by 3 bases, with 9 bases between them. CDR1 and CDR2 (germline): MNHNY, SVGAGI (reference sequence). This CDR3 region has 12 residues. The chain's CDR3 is CASSRTIYEQYF. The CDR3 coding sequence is TGTGCCAGCAGCAGAACCATCTACGAGCAGTACTTC.

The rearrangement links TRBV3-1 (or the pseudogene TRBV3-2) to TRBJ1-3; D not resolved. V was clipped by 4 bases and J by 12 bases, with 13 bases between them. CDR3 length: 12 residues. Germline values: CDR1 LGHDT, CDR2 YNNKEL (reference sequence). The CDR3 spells CASSPEPRDIYF. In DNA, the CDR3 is TGTGCCAGCAGCCCTGAACCGAGGGACATATATTTT.